This TCR beta chain was sequenced for a study of T cell responses to AZD1222 COVID-19 vaccine. Study outcomes and limitations: The peak T cell response came first, and repertoires were sampled only after it. Reportedly, nearly half the spike-specific TCRs target unmutated variant regions.

Trimming left V 7 bases short and J 0 bases short, with 13 bases between. Germline CDR1 MDHEN, CDR2 SYDVKM. This CDR3 spans 15 amino acids. Turning to this clone: Its target is unknown.

Assay used: immunoSEQ multiplex PCR; TCRdb lists only in-frame clones, some missing. Of fewer than 110,000 clones detected, roughly 88% appear once; the ten largest clones hold about 5%. This material consisted of peripheral blood, taken on day 0 of AZD1222 vaccination. This TCR was recovered from an adult in good health. The J gene is TRBJ1-3, the V gene TRBV28; D is unresolved. As DNA, the CDR3 is TGTGCCAGCACCGACGCACAACGCTCTGGAAACACCATATATTTT. As protein: CASTDAQRSGNTIYF.